Following are 17 T cell receptor beta chains from one sample sequenced in a study of CD8 T cells in ankylosing spondylitis. The study, taken as a whole, reports: For ankylosing spondylitis blood, a TCR beta motif of 7 to 9 highly homologous variants appeared characteristic.

These receptors have no known antigen. In TCRdb, the 5' RACE reads were re-called with MiXCR into one record per CDR3 protein. The sample lists tens of thousands of distinct CDR3 sequences; about 8.1% were seen once. The specimen sequenced was blood, either unsorted or a sorted T cell fraction (not recorded which). The receptors come from a male donor with ankylosing spondylitis.

CDR3 loop: CASSPGLHTGELFF. CDR3 nucleotide sequence: TGTGCCAGCAGCCCAGGGTTGCACACCGGGGAGCTGTTTTTT. The chain employs TRBV5-4 and TRBJ2-2; a possible D gene is TRBD1 (5 bases). Trimming pared 4 bases from V and 3 bases from J, leaving 10 bases between. Germline values: CDR1 SGHNT, CDR2 YYREEE (reference sequence). The length of the CDR3 is 14 residues. The whole variable domain, filled in from reference TRBV5-4 and TRBJ2-2, reads ETGVTQSPTHLIKTRGQQVTLRCSSQSGHNTVSWYQQALGQGPQFIFQYYREEENGRGNFPPRFSGLQFPNYSSELNVNALELDDSALYLCASSPGLHTGELFFGEGSRLTVL.

Comment on this clonotype: A much larger clone differs by one base, so this may be a read error. V gene TRBV29-1 combines with J gene TRBJ2-1; 8 nucleotides agree with TRBD1. In germline, CDR1 is SQVTM, CDR2 ANQGSEA. J gave up 7 bases and V 4 bases, and 9 bases lay outside the gene matches. CDR3 size: 14 residues. The CDR3 nucleotides are TGCAGCGTTGCGGGACAGGCGGCGTGGAATGAGCAGTTCTTC. Translation: CSVAGQAAWNEQFF.

The chain recombines TRBV7-8 with TRBJ2-1; no clear D. The germline CDR1 and CDR2 sequences are SGHVS and FQNEAQ. V shed 4 bases and J shed 10 bases, with 14 bases lying between them. The CDR3 sequence is 13 residues long. The CDR3 nucleotides are TGTGCCAGCAGCTCGGGCCTCGGATCGGAGCAGTTCTTC. It specifies CASSSGLGSEQFF.

This clonotype has ten or more counts. The chain joins TRBV11-2 to TRBJ2-7; D unclear. V lost 1 base and J lost 3, with 10 bases in between. Germline V gene lookup returns CDR1 SGHAT and CDR2 FQNNGV. The CDR3 is made up of 14 amino acids. In DNA, the CDR3 is TGTGCCAGCAGCTTAGCCTGGGGAAACTACGAGCAGTACTTC. Translating gives CASSLAWGNYEQYF.

This clonotype was seen ten or more times. The gene calls are TRBV4-1 and TRBJ2-1; TRBD2 matches at 11 bases. With 4 bases clipped from V and 5 bases from J, the junction kept 7 bases outside the gene matches. From germline, CDR1 is MGHRA and CDR2 YSYEKL. The CDR3 consists of 16 residues. The CDR3 nucleotides read TGCGCCAGCAGCCGCCAACTAGCGGGAGAGGACAATGAGCAGTTCTTC. Its protein product is CASSRQLAGEDNEQFF.

The rearrangement links TRBV7-6 to TRBJ2-7; 12 positions agree with TRBD2. The CDR3 has 16 residues. CDR1 SGHVS and CDR2 FNYEAQ come from the germline V gene. V was pared by 5 bases and J by 2 bases, with 7 bases of the junction left unmatched. CDR3 region: CASSPETSGGTYEQYF. Written as DNA, the CDR3 is TGTGCCAGCAGCCCAGAGACTAGCGGGGGTACCTACGAGCAGTACTTC.

The rearrangement uses TRBV7-8 and TRBJ2-1; 11 bases align to TRBD2. J gave up 2 bases and V 1 base, and 7 bases lay outside the gene matches. This CDR3 spans 18 amino acids. CDR1 SGHVS and CDR2 FQNEAQ come from the germline V gene. The CDR3 sequence is CASSLGVAGGLTYNEQFF. CDR3 in DNA: TGTGCCAGCAGCTTAGGAGTAGCGGGAGGGCTAACCTACAATGAGCAGTTCTTC.

For this clonotype: A read error may be the cause here, since a much bigger clone is one base away. This sequence joins TRBV20-1 and TRBJ1-3; D not resolved. V dropped 5 bases and J dropped 4 bases, with 24 bases sitting between them. The CDR3 has 17 amino acids. Germline V gene sequence: CDR1 DFQATT, CDR2 SNEGSKA (reference sequence). The CDR3 protein is CSARYPLDPVNGNTIYF. The CDR3 DNA reads as TGCAGTGCTCGTTATCCTCTGGACCCGGTAAACGGAAACACCATATATTTT.

The chain has TRBV27 and TRBJ2-1, with a weak D call TRBD1 (7 bases). The CDR3 has 14 residues. V lost 8 bases and J 5 bases, leaving 16 bases between the germline ends. Germline V CDR1 and CDR2: MNHEY, SMNVEV (reference sequence). The CDR3 DNA reads as TGTGCCAGCGCCCCAGGGGGGCTTCACAATGAGCAGTTCTTC. It specifies CASAPGGLHNEQFF.

This sequence joins TRBV13 and TRBJ2-3; D ambiguous. CDR1 and CDR2 (germline): PRHDT, FYEKMQ (reference sequence). The length of the CDR3 is 12 residues. The V end was cut by 4 bases, the J end by 5 bases, with 7 bases between. The CDR3 protein is CASSSLEDTQYF. CDR3 coding DNA: TGTGCCAGCAGCTCATTAGAAGATACGCAGTATTTT.

This clonotype was recorded many times. This chain uses TRBV9 with TRBJ1-1; perhaps TRBD1 as D (5 bases). V was pared by 4 bases and J by 4 bases, with 17 bases between. Germline CDR1 SGDLS, CDR2 YYNGEE. There are 15 residues in the CDR3. The chain's CDR3 is CASSPSRGRGTEAFF. CDR3 sequence (DNA): TGTGCCAGCAGCCCCTCTCGGGGCCGGGGCACTGAAGCTTTCTTT.

V gene TRBV27 combines with J gene TRBJ2-1, with D maybe TRBD2 (5 bases). The CDR3 length is 15 residues. Germline V gives CDR1 MNHEY, CDR2 SMNVEV (reference sequence). V lost 5 bases, J lost 7 bases, and 18 bases lay in between. CDR3 nucleotides: TGTGCCAGCAGTCCCCCCCGTGTAGCGTGGAATGAGCAGTTCTTC. Amino acid sequence: CASSPPRVAWNEQFF.

This clonotype was counted ten times or more. The rearrangement joins TRBV12-3 or TRBV12-4 to TRBJ2-2; 10 nucleotides match TRBD1. This CDR3 is 15 amino acids long. The V segment lost 3 bases and the J segment 7 bases; nucleotides outside the gene matches: 5. The CDR3 DNA is TGTGCCAGCAGTTTGGGACAGGGGTTTTACGGGGAGCTGTTTTTT. Encoded protein: CASSLGQGFYGELFF.

The table lists this clonotype with many counts. This sequence joins TRBV10-2 and TRBJ2-1; TRBD2 matches 9 bases. This CDR3 region has 14 residues. The V gene end was trimmed by 4 bases and the J gene end by 8 bases; junction bases not matched to a gene: 6. Germline V gene sequence: CDR1 WSHSY, CDR2 SAAADI. CDR3 sequence reads: CASSAAGGVYEQFF. As DNA, the CDR3 is TGCGCCAGCAGTGCAGCGGGAGGAGTCTATGAGCAGTTCTTC.

Only a few counts were recorded for this clonotype. V gene TRBV7-9 combines with J gene TRBJ2-1, with TRBD2 matching over 9 bases. The CDR3 length is 12 residues. V trimming: 6 bases; J trimming: 15 bases; junction bases outside the gene matches: 9. In germline, CDR1 is SEHNR, CDR2 FQNEAQ (reference sequence). CDR3 sequence: CASSFSGRNAFF. The CDR3 bases are TGTGCCAGCAGTTTTAGCGGGAGAAACGCGTTCTTC.

This clonotype has a single count. J is TRBJ1-2 and V is TRBV7-9; 8 bases map to TRBD1. The V segment lost 2 bases and the J segment 6 bases; nucleotides outside the gene matches: 2. This CDR3 has 13 amino acids. In germline, CDR1 is SEHNR, CDR2 FQNEAQ (reference sequence). The CDR3, as DNA: TGTGCCAGCAGCTTACAGGGGGCGAATGGCTACACCTTC. Translation: CASSLQGANGYTF.

This clonotype was counted between two and nine times. The chain links TRBV27 to TRBJ2-5; the match to TRBD2 covers 8 bases. Germline V CDR1 and CDR2: MNHEY, SMNVEV (reference sequence). After removal of 3 bases from V and 5 bases from J, the junction contained 2 bases not matched to a gene. The CDR3 runs to 13 residues. The CDR3 DNA sequence: TGTGCCAGCAGTTTCAGCGGGAGTGAGACCCAGTACTTC. The encoded protein is CASSFSGSETQYF.